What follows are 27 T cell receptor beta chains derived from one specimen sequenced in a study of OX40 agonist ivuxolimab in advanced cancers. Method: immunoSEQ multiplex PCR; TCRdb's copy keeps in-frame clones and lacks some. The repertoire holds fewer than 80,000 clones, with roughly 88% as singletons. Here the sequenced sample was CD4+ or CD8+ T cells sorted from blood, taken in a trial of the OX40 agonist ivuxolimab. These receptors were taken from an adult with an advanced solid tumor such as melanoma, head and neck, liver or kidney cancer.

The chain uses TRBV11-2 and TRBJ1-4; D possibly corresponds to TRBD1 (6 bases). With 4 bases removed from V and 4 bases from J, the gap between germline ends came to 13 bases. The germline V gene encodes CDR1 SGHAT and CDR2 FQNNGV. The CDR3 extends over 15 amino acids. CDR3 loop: CASSSWTEYNEKLFF. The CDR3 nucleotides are TGTGCCAGCAGCTCCTGGACAGAGTATAATGAAAAACTGTTTTTT.

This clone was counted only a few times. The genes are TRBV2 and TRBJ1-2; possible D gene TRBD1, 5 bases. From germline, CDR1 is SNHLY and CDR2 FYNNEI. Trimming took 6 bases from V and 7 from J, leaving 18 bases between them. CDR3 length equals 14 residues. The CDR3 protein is CASRTLGGDAGYTF. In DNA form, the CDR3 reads TGTGCCAGCAGAACCCTAGGAGGGGACGCTGGCTACACCTTC.

CDR3 coding DNA: TGTGCCAGCAGCCATGGGGACAGTTCCAATCAGCCCCAGCATTTT. It is translated as CASSHGDSSNQPQHF. The genes are TRBV9 and TRBJ1-5; the match to TRBD1 covers 7 bases. CDR3 length: 15 amino acids. Germline V gives CDR1 SGDLS, CDR2 YYNGEE. Trimming removed 4 bases from V and 3 bases from J; junction bases left unmatched: 7.

CDR3 coding DNA: TGTGCCAGCAGCTTTGTTGGCATCATGAACACTGAAGCTTTCTTT. The encoded protein is CASSFVGIMNTEAFF. The chain uses TRBV7-9 and TRBJ1-1, with D hard to call. Trimming left V 3 bases short and J 0 bases short, with 11 bases between. Germline loops: CDR1 SEHNR, CDR2 FQNEAQ (reference sequence). The CDR3 is 15 residues long.

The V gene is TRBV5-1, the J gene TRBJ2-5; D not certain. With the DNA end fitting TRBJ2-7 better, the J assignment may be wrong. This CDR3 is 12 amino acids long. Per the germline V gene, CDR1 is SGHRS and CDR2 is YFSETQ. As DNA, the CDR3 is TGCGCCAGCAGCTTGGGGACCGACGAGCAGTACTTC. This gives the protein CASSLGTDEQYF.

The CDR3 here is CASSTRQGETQYF. The CDR3 DNA is TGTGCCAGCAGTACCCGACAGGGGGAGACCCAGTACTTC. The chain is built from TRBV6-1 and TRBJ2-5; 8 bases are a match to TRBD1. The V and J ends lost 5 bases and 5 bases, in that order; junction bases with no gene match: 4. The germline V gene has CDR1 MNHNS and CDR2 SASEGT. CDR3 length equals 13 residues.

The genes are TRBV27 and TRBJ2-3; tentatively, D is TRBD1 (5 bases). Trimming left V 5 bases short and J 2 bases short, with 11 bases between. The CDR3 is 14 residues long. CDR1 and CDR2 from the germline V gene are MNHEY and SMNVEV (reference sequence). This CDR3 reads CASSAVGLTDTQYF. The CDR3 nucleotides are TGTGCCAGCAGTGCCGTGGGGCTCACAGATACGCAGTATTTT.

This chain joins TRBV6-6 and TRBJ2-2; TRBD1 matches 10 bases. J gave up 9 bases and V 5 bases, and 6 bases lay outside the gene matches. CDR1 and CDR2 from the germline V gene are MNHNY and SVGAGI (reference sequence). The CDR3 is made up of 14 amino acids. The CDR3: CASSPGQGPRELFF. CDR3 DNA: TGTGCCAGCAGTCCGGGACAGGGGCCGAGGGAGCTGTTTTTT.

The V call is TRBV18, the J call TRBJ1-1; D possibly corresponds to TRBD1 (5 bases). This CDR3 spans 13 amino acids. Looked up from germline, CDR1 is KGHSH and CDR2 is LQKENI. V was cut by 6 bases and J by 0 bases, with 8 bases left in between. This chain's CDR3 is CASSEGLNTEAFF. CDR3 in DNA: TGTGCCAGCTCGGAGGGACTGAACACTGAAGCTTTCTTT.

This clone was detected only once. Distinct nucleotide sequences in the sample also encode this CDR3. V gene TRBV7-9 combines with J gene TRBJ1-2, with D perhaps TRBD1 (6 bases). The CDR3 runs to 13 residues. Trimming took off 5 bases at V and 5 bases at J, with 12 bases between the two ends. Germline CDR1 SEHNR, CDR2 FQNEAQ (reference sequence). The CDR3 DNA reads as TGTGCCAGCAGCCCAAGGACAGATTATGGCTACACCTTC. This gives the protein CASSPRTDYGYTF.

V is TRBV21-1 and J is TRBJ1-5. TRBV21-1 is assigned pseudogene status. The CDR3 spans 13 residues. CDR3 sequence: CASSQDLLQPQHF. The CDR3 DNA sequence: TGTGCCAGCAGCCAAGATTTGCTTCAGCCCCAGCATTTT.

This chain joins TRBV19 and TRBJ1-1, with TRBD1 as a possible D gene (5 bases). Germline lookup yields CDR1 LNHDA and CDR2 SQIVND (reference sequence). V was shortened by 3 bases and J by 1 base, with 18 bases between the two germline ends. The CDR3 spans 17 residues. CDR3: CASSIPWGLTPNTEAFF. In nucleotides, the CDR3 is TGTGCCAGTAGTATCCCATGGGGGTTGACACCGAACACTGAAGCTTTCTTT.

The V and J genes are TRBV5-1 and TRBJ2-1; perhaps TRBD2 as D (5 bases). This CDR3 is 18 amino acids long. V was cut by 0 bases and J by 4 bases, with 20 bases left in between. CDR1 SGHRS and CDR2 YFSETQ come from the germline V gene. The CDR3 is CASSLGRSGGRDYNEQFF. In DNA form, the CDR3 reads TGCGCCAGCAGCTTGGGTCGTTCGGGCGGTCGGGATTACAATGAGCAGTTCTTC.

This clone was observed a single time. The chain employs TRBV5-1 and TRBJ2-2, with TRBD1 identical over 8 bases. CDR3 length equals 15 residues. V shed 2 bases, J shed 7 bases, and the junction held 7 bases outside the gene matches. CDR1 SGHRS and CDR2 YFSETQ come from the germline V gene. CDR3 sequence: CASSLSAGGFGELFF. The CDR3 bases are TGCGCCAGCAGCTTATCGGCAGGGGGCTTCGGGGAGCTGTTTTTT.

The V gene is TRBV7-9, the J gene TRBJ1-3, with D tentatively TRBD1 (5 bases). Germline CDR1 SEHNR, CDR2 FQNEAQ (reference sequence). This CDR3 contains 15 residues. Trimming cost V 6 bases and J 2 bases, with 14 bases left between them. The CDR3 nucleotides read TGTGCCAGCAGTTCACGGGGGGAGGCTGGAAACACCATATATTTT. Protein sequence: CASSSRGEAGNTIYF. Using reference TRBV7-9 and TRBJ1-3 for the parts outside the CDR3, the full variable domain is DTGVSQNPRHKITKRGQNVTFRCDPISEHNRLYWYRQTLGQGPEFLTYFQNEAQLEKSRLLSDRFSAERPKGSFSTLEIQRTEQGDSAMYLCASSSRGEAGNTIYFGEGSWLTVV.

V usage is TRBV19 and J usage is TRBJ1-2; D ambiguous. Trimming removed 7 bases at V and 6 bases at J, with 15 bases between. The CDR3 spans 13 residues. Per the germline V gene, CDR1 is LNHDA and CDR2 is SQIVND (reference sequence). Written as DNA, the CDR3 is TGTGCCAGTAAGTTTGGCAGCGGGAATGGCTACACCTTC. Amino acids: CASKFGSGNGYTF.

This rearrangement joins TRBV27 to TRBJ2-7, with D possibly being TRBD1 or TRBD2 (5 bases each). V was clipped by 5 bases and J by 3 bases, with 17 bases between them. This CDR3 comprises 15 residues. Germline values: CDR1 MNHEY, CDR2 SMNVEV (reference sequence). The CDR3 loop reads CASSISGTAHYEQYF. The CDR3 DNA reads TGTGCCAGCAGTATTTCCGGGACGGCCCACTACGAGCAGTACTTC.

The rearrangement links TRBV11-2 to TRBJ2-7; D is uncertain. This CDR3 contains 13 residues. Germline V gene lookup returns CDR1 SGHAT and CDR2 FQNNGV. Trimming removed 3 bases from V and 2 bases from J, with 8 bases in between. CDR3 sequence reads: CASSFPDTYEQYF. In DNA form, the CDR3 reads TGTGCCAGCAGCTTCCCCGACACCTACGAGCAGTACTTC. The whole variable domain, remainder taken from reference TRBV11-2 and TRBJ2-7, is EAGVAQSPRYKIIEKRQSVAFWCNPISGHATLYWYQQILGQGPKLLIQFQNNGVVDDSQLPKDRFSAERLKGVDSTLKIQPAKLEDSAVYLCASSFPDTYEQYFGPGTRLTVT.

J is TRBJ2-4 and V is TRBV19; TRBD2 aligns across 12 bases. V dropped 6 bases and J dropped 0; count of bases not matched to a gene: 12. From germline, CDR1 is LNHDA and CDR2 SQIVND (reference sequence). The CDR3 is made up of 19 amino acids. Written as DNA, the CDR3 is TGTGCCAGTAGGGGGACTAGCGGGCAAGTGGCCCTAGCCAAAAACATTCAGTACTTC. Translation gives CASRGTSGQVALAKNIQYF.

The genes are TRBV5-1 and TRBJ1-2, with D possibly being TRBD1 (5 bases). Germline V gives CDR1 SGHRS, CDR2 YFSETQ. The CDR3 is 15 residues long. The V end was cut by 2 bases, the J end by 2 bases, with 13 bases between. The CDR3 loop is CASSLRLGPNYGYTF. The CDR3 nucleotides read TGCGCCAGCAGCTTACGGCTGGGACCGAACTATGGCTACACCTTC.

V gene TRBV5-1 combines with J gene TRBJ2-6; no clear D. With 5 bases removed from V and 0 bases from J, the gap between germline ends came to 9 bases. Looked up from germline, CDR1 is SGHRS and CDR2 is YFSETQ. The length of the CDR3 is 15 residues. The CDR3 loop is CASSMANSGANVLTF. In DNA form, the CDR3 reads TGCGCCAGCAGTATGGCAAACTCTGGGGCCAACGTCCTGACTTTC. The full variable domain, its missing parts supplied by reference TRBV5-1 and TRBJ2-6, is KAGVTQTPRYLIKTRGQQVTLSCSPISGHRSVSWYQQTPGQGLQFLFEYFSETQRNKGNFPGRFSGRQFSNSRSEMNVSTLELGDSALYLCASSMANSGANVLTFGAGSRLTVL.

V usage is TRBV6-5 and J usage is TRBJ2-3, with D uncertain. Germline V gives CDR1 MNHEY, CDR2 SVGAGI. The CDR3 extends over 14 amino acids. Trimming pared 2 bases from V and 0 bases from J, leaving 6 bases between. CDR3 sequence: CASSYGESTDTQYF. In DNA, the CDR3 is TGTGCCAGCAGTTACGGGGAAAGCACAGATACGCAGTATTTT.

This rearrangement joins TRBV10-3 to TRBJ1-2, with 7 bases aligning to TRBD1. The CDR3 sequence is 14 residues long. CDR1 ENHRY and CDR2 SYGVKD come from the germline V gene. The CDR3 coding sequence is TGTGCAACCTCCGGGGGCGGGACAGTCTATGGCTACACCTTC. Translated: CATSGGGTVYGYTF.

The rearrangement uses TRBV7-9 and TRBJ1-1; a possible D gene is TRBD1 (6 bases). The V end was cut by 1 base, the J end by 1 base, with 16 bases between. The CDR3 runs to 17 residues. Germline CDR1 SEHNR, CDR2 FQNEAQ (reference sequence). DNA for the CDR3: TGTGCCAGCAGCTTAGGTTTCCAGGGGTCGGGGAACACTGAAGCTTTCTTT. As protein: CASSLGFQGSGNTEAFF.

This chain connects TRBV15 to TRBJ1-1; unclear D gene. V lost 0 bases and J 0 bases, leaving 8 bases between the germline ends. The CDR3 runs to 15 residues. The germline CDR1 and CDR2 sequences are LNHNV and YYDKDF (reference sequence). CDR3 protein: CATSRDPTLNTEAFF. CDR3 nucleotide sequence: TGTGCCACCAGCAGAGATCCGACACTGAACACTGAAGCTTTCTTT.

CDR3 loop: CASSPPTGNYGYTF. Written as DNA, the CDR3 is TGTGCCAGCAGCCCTCCAACAGGAAACTATGGCTACACCTTC. The V call is TRBV9, the J call TRBJ1-2, with D possibly matching TRBD1 (5 bases). Trimming removed 4 bases at V and 2 bases at J, with 12 bases between. Per germline, CDR1 SGDLS and CDR2 YYNGEE. This CDR3 comprises 14 residues.

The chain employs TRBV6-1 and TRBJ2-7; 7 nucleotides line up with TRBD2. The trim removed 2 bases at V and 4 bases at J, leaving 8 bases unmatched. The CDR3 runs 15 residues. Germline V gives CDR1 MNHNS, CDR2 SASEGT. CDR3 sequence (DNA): TGTGCCAGCAGTGAATTTGGCGGGAGCGCTTACGAGCAGTACTTC. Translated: CASSEFGGSAYEQYF.